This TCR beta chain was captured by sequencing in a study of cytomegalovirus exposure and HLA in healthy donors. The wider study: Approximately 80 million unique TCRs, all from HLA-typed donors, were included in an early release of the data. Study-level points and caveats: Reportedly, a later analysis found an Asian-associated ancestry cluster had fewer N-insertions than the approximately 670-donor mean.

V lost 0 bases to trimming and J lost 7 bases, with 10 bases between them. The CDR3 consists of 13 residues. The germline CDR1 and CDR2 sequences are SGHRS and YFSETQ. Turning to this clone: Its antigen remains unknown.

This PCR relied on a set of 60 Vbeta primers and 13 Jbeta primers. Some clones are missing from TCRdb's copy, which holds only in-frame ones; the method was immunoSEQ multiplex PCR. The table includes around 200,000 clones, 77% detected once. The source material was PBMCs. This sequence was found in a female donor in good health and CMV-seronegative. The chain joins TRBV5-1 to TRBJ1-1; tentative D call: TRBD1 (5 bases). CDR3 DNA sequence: TGCGCCAGCAGCTTGGCCGGGCAGGGTGAAGCTTTCTTT. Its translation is CASSLAGQGEAFF.